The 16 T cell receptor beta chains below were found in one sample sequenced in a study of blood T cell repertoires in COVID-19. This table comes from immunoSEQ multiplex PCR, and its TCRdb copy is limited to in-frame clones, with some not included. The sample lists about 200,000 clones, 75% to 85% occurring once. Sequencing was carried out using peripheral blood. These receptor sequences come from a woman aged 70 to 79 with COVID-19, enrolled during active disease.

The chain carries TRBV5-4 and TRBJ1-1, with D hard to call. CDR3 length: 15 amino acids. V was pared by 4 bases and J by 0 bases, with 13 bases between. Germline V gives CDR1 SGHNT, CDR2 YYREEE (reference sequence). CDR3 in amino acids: CASSPQVGLNTEAFF. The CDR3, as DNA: TGTGCCAGCAGCCCCCAGGTCGGATTGAACACTGAAGCTTTCTTT. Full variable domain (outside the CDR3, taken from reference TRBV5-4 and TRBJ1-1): ETGVTQSPTHLIKTRGQQVTLRCSSQSGHNTVSWYQQALGQGPQFIFQYYREEENGRGNFPPRFSGLQFPNYSSELNVNALELDDSALYLCASSPQVGLNTEAFFGQGTRLTVV.

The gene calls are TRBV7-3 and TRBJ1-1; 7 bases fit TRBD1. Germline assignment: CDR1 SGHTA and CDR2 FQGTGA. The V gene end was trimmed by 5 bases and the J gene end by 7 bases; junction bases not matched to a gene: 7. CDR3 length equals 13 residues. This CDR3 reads CASSRGTEREAFF. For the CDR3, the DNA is TGTGCCAGCAGCCGAGGGACAGAACGTGAAGCTTTCTTT.

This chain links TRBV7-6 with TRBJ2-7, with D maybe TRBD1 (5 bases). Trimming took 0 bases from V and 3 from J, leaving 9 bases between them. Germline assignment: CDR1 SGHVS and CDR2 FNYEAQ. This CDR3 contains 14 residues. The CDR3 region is CASSLAPGIYEQYF. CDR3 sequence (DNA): TGTGCCAGCAGCTTAGCCCCAGGGATCTACGAGCAGTACTTC.

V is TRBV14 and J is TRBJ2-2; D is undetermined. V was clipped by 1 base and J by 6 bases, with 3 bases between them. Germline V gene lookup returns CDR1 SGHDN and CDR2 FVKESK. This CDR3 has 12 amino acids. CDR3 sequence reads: CASSQAAGELFF. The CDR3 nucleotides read TGTGCCAGCAGCCAAGCCGCCGGGGAGCTGTTTTTT.

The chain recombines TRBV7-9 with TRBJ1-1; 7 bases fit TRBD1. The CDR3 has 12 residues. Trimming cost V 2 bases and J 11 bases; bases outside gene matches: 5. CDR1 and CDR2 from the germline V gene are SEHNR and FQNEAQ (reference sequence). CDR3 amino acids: CASSLQTGRAFF. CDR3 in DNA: TGTGCCAGCAGCTTACAGACAGGGAGGGCTTTCTTT.

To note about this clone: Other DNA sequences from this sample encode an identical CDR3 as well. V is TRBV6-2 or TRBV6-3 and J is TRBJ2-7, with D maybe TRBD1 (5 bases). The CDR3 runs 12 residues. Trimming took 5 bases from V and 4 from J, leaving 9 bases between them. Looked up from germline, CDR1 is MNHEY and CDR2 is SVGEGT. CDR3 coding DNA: TGTGCCAGCAGTCCCCAGGGATACGAGCAGTACTTC. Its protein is CASSPQGYEQYF.

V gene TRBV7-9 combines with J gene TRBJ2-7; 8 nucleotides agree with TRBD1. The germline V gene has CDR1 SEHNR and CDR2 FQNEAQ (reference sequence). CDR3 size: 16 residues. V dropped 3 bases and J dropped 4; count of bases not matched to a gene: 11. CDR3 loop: CASSLLGRTGKYEQYF. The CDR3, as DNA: TGTGCCAGCAGCTTGTTAGGGCGGACAGGGAAATACGAGCAGTACTTC.

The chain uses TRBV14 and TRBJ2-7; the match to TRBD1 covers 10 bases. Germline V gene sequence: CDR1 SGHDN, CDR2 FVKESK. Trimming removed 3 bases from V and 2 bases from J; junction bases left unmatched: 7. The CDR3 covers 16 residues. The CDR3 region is CASSHPTGGRPYEQYF. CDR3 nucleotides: TGTGCCAGCAGCCACCCGACAGGGGGCCGCCCCTACGAGCAGTACTTC.

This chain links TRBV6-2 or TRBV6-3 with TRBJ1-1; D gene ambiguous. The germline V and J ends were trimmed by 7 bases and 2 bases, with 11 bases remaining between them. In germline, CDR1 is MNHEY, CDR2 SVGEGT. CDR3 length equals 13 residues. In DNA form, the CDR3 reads TGTGCCAGCACCCCCCAGTTAAACACTGAAGCTTTCTTT. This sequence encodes CASTPQLNTEAFF.

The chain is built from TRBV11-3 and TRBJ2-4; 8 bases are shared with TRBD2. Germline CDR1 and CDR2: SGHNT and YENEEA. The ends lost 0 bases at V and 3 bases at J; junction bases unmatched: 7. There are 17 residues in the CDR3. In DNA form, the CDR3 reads TGTGCCAGCAGCTTAGAAACTCAGCGGGGGCACAAAAACATTCAGTACTTC. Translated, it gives CASSLETQRGHKNIQYF.

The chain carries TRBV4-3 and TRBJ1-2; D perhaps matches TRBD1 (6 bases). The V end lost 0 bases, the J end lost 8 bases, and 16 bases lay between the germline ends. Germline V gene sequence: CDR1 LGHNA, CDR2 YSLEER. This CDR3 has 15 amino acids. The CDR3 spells CASSQDLGHSGGYTF. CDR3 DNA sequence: TGCGCCAGCAGCCAAGATCTGGGACATTCGGGCGGCTACACCTTC.

The CDR3 coding sequence is TGTGCCAGTAGTACAAAGGGGGGGGTAAAGTATCAGCCCCAGCATTTT. Translated, it gives CASSTKGGVKYQPQHF. The chain uses TRBV19 and TRBJ1-5; possible D gene TRBD1, 6 bases. Trimming took 4 bases from V and 5 from J, leaving 18 bases between them. This CDR3 has 16 residues. In germline, CDR1 is LNHDA, CDR2 SQIVND (reference sequence).

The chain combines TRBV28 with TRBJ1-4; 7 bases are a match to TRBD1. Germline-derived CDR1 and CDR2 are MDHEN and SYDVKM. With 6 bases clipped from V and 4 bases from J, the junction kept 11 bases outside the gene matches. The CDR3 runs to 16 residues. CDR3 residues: CASSSLLGQFNEKLFF. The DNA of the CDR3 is TGTGCCAGCAGCTCCCTATTGGGACAGTTTAATGAAAAACTGTTTTTT.

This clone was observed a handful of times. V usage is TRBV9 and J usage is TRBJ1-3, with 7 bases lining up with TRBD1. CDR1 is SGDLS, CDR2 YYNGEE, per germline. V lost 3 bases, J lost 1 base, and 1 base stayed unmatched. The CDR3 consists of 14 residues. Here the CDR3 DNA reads TGTGCCAGCAGCGACAGGGGTTCTGGAAACACCATATATTTT. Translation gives CASSDRGSGNTIYF.

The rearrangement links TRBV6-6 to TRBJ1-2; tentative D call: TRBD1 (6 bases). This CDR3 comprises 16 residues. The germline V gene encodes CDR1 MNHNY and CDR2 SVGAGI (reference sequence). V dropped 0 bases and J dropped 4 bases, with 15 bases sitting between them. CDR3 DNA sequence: TGTGCCAGCAGTTACTCCCCGGGGGGGCTCGGCTATGGCTACACCTTC. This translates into CASSYSPGGLGYGYTF.

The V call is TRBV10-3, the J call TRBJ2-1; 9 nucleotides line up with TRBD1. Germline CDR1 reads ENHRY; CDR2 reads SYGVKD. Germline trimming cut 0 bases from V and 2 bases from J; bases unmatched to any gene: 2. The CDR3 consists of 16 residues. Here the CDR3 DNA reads TGTGCCATCAGTGAGTCGTGGGACAGGGCCTACAATGAGCAGTTCTTC. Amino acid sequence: CAISESWDRAYNEQFF.